This T cell receptor beta chain derives from a study of T cell responses to AZD1222 COVID-19 vaccine. About this clone: Its antigen is still unknown.

CDR3 length: 15 amino acids. Trimming cost V 1 base and J 0 bases, with 9 bases left between them. Germline V CDR1 and CDR2: LGHDT, YNNKEL (reference sequence). Measured with immunoSEQ multiplex PCR; TCRdb has only the in-frame clones, and not every one. The data contain about 160,000 clones, roughly nine tenths of them singletons. Overall study findings and caveats: Females made up more of the donors, who were largely white British, and clonal diversity may have come out too low.

The sample here was peripheral blood, taken on day 0 of AZD1222 vaccination. The receptor was derived from an adult in good health. The J gene is TRBJ1-1, the V gene TRBV3-1 (or the pseudogene TRBV3-2), with D possibly being TRBD1 (5 bases). The CDR3 DNA reads TGTGCCAGCAGCCAAGGGAAGGGGATGAACACTGAAGCTTTCTTT. Translated: CASSQGKGMNTEAFF.